Each of the 13 T cell receptor beta chains below was sequenced from the same sample in a study of shared clonotypes between healthy human individuals. The table came from immunoSEQ multiplex PCR; TCRdb's copy has only in-frame clones and leaves some out. Among some 980,000 clones, approximately 76% were seen once, and the ten largest hold about 1.5%. Specimen: memory CD4+ T cells sorted from blood. Subset reported: CD45RA-negative fraction. These receptors were obtained from a man between 18 and 35 years old in good health.

The chain couples TRBV9 to TRBJ2-5; 10 nucleotides agree with TRBD2. The V gene's germline CDR1 is SGDLS and CDR2 YYNGEE. The CDR3 runs to 15 residues. Trimming cost V 2 bases and J 4 bases; bases outside gene matches: 5. The CDR3 DNA follows: TGTGCCAGCAGCGTCCCTAGCGGGGGTATAGAGACCCAGTACTTC. Translated, it gives CASSVPSGGIETQYF.

This clone was recorded once. This chain connects TRBV7-2 to TRBJ2-1; D call uncertain. Trimming removed 2 bases at V and 8 bases at J, with 7 bases between. The CDR3 is 12 amino acids. The germline CDR1 and CDR2 sequences are SGHTA and FQGNSA. The CDR3 protein is CASSLMGYEQFF. The CDR3 DNA reads as TGTGCCAGCAGCTTAATGGGCTATGAGCAGTTCTTC.

There are a few counts of this clone. The chain employs TRBV5-5 and TRBJ2-7; a weak D match, TRBD2 (5 bases). CDR1 is SGHKS and CDR2 is YYEKEE in the germline V gene (reference sequence). V gave up 1 base and J gave up 6 bases, with 14 bases separating them. The CDR3 runs to 14 residues. The CDR3 sequence: CASSLFLAAGEQYF. The CDR3 region has the DNA TGTGCCAGCAGCTTGTTTCTGGCCGCGGGCGAGCAGTACTTC.

The chain employs TRBV4-1 and TRBJ2-6; 12 bases are shared with TRBD2. This CDR3 comprises 20 residues. V shed 4 bases and J 0 bases; nucleotides not matched to a gene: 10. Germline CDR1 reads MGHRA; CDR2 reads YSYEKL. The CDR3 coding sequence is TGCGCCAGCAGCCCCGGTGCGACTAGCGGGGGCAGCTCTGGGGCCAACGTCCTGACTTTC. Amino acids: CASSPGATSGGSSGANVLTF.

This clone has more than one count but fewer than ten. The chain has TRBV25-1 and TRBJ1-4, with D hard to call. CDR3 length: 15 residues. Germline lookup yields CDR1 MGHDK and CDR2 SYGVNS. Between the trimmed V and J ends, which lost 3 bases and 0 bases, there was a span of 8 bases. CDR3: CASSDGVPTNEKLFF. The CDR3 DNA sequence: TGTGCCAGCAGTGACGGGGTGCCAACTAATGAAAAACTGTTTTTT.

This clone has more than one count but fewer than ten. The rearrangement links TRBV6-5 to TRBJ2-7; D is unclear. The CDR3 totals 13 residues. V shed 6 bases and J shed 2 bases, with 11 bases lying between them. The germline CDR1 and CDR2 sequences are MNHEY and SVGAGI. The CDR3 is CASSPIVAYEQYF. The CDR3 region has the DNA TGTGCCAGCAGCCCGATCGTTGCCTACGAGCAGTACTTC.

CDR3 loop: CAWRQMNTEAFF. The CDR3 DNA sequence: TGTGCCTGGAGACAGATGAACACTGAAGCTTTCTTT. This chain joins TRBV30 and TRBJ1-1, with no clear D. The V end was cut by 3 bases, the J end by 0 bases, with 5 bases between. The CDR3 covers 12 residues. CDR1 is GTSNPN, CDR2 SVGIG, per germline (reference sequence).

This chain joins TRBV6-5 and TRBJ2-7, with TRBD1 as a possible D gene (6 bases). CDR3 length: 14 residues. The germline V gene encodes CDR1 MNHEY and CDR2 SVGAGI. The V gene lost 5 bases and the J gene lost 7 bases, with 18 bases spanning the gap. DNA of the CDR3: TGTGCCAGCAGTCGACAGGAGGCTTCGGGGGAGCAGTACTTC. Protein: CASSRQEASGEQYF.

V gene TRBV7-2 combines with J gene TRBJ2-7; 7 positions match TRBD2. After removal of 1 base from V and 7 bases from J, the junction contained 10 bases not matched to a gene. CDR1 and CDR2 from the germline V gene are SGHTA and FQGNSA. The CDR3 covers 15 residues. Here the CDR3 reads CASSLESASGREQYF. In nucleotides, the CDR3 is TGTGCCAGCAGCTTAGAGTCGGCTAGCGGTCGGGAGCAGTACTTC.

The CDR3, as DNA: TGTGCCAGCAGCGTCCAGGGGGCTCCTAGCACAGATACGCAGTATTTT. This translates into CASSVQGAPSTDTQYF. The V and J genes are TRBV9 and TRBJ2-3; 8 bases are shared with TRBD1. V lost 2 bases to trimming and J lost 0 bases; unmatched junction nucleotides: 5. Looked up from germline, CDR1 is SGDLS and CDR2 is YYNGEE. CDR3 size: 16 residues. Full variable domain (missing parts from reference TRBV9 and TRBJ2-3): DSGVTQTPKHLITATGQRVTLRCSPRSGDLSVYWYQQSLDQGLQFLIQYYNGEERAKGNILERFSAQQFPDLHSELNLSSLELGDSALYFCASSVQGAPSTDTQYFGPGTRLTVL.

This clone was seen a single time. The chain links TRBV4-2 to TRBJ1-2; 7 bases are a match to TRBD1. In germline, CDR1 is LGHNA, CDR2 YNFKEQ. This CDR3 contains 14 residues. J was trimmed by 2 bases and V by 4 bases; bases with no gene match: 4. CDR3 nucleotide sequence: TGTGCCAGCAGCCTGGACAGGACAAACTATGGCTACACCTTC. Translation gives CASSLDRTNYGYTF.

The chain combines TRBV6-4 with TRBJ2-4; 9 bases map to TRBD2. The CDR3 loop spans 17 amino acids. The germline gives CDR1 MRHNA, CDR2 SNTAGT. The trim removed 10 bases at V and 2 bases at J, leaving 15 bases unmatched. The CDR3 region has the DNA TGTGCCACCTGTAGCGGGAGAGGGGGTGCGTCCAAAAACATTCAGTACTTC. The encoded protein is CATCSGRGGASKNIQYF.

The chain has TRBV29-1 and TRBJ2-7; tentative D call: TRBD1 (6 bases). The V gene lost 5 bases and the J gene lost 2 bases, with 13 bases spanning the gap. There are 13 residues in the CDR3. Germline V gives CDR1 SQVTM, CDR2 ANQGSEA. The CDR3 nucleotides are TGCAGCGTTCTAGAAGGGGGAACCTACGAGCAGTACTTC. This gives the protein CSVLEGGTYEQYF.